Each of the 26 T cell receptor beta chains below was sequenced from the same sample in a study of blood T cells in healthy people across ages. Primers used in a second PCR of about 7 to 12 cycles were a sample-barcoded 5' primer and a J-beta primer mix. TCRdb re-derived calls from the 5' RACE reads in MiXCR, one entry per CDR3 protein. The sample carries about 1.8 million distinct CDR3 sequences, around half recorded once. The sequenced sample was blood. All receptors derive from a woman aged 40 to 55 in good health.

This clonotype was detected a few times. This chain links TRBV7-9 with TRBJ1-1, with D tentatively TRBD1 (6 bases). CDR1 is SEHNR, CDR2 FQNEAQ, per germline (reference sequence). V was trimmed by 3 bases and J by 6 bases, leaving 20 bases between them. This CDR3 spans 16 amino acids. CDR3 nucleotides: TGTGCCAGCAGCTTTCATACAGGGAAAGGTATATCTGAAGCTTTCTTT. Its protein product is CASSFHTGKGISEAFF.

The rearrangement joins TRBV28 to TRBJ1-2; D is unclear. Trimming removed 5 bases from V and 3 bases from J, with 22 bases in between. Germline CDR1 is MDHEN and CDR2 is SYDVKM. The CDR3 extends over 17 amino acids. The CDR3 reads CASSPEGGRAFYYGYTF. The DNA for the CDR3 is TGTGCCAGCAGTCCCGAAGGAGGGAGGGCTTTCTACTATGGCTACACCTTC.

There are a few counts of this clonotype. The rearrangement uses TRBV20-1 and TRBJ1-4; possibly TRBD1 for D (6 bases). V lost 6 bases to trimming and J lost 2 bases, with 16 bases between them. The CDR3 is made up of 15 amino acids. The germline gives CDR1 DFQATT, CDR2 SNEGSKA (reference sequence). The CDR3 sequence is CSAARGAGTNEKLFF. The CDR3 nucleotides read TGCAGTGCCGCACGGGGGGCAGGCACTAATGAAAAACTGTTTTTT.

This chain connects TRBV20-1 to TRBJ2-1; 8 bases agree with TRBD2. Germline V gene data show CDR1 as DFQATT and CDR2 as SNEGSKA (reference sequence). V shed 3 bases and J 4 bases; nucleotides not matched to a gene: 8. This CDR3 region has 15 residues. The DNA of the CDR3 is TGCAGTGCTAGGTTCCCCGGGGGGGTGTACAATGAGCAGTTCTTC. Translating it yields CSARFPGGVYNEQFF.

This chain connects TRBV6-5 to TRBJ1-2; D is perhaps TRBD1 (6 bases). The V gene lost 4 bases and the J gene lost 4 bases, with 13 bases spanning the gap. Germline CDR1 and CDR2: MNHEY and SVGAGI. This CDR3 contains 14 residues. In DNA, the CDR3 is TGTGCCAGCAGTTTAAGACAGGTTGGCTATGGCTACACCTTC. It is translated as CASSLRQVGYGYTF.

Regarding this clonotype: One junction end disagrees with the germline gene, perhaps due to a read error. J is TRBJ1-4 and V is TRBV20-1; 7 bases match TRBD1. The CDR3 contains 13 residues. CDR1 is DFQATT, CDR2 SNEGSKA, per germline (reference sequence). Here the CDR3 DNA reads TGCGGTGCTGGAGGGGGCGCCTTGGGTCAACTGTTTTTT. Amino acids: CGAGGGALGQLFF.

Only one count was recorded for this clonotype. The J gene is TRBJ2-3, the V gene TRBV4-3; perhaps TRBD1 as D (6 bases). The CDR3 covers 17 residues. V gave up 0 bases and J gave up 4 bases, with 17 bases separating them. Germline assignment: CDR1 LGHNA and CDR2 YSLEER. CDR3 protein: CASSQEMVGGGSDTQYF. DNA of the CDR3: TGCGCCAGCAGCCAAGAAATGGTAGGGGGTGGGTCAGATACGCAGTATTTT.

This rearrangement joins TRBV10-3 to TRBJ2-3; D not certain. The CDR3 covers 13 residues. The germline gives CDR1 ENHRY, CDR2 SYGVKD. V lost 2 bases and J 2 bases, leaving 5 bases between the germline ends. CDR3 protein: CAISERATDTQYF. As DNA, the CDR3 is TGTGCCATCAGTGAGCGAGCCACAGATACGCAGTATTTT.

The genes are TRBV28 and TRBJ2-7; D remains ambiguous. TRBJ2-5 matches the DNA end more closely, so the J call is doubtful. Per the germline V gene, CDR1 is MDHEN and CDR2 is SYDVKM. The CDR3 sequence is 13 residues long. The CDR3 reads CASRPDGQETQYF. The CDR3 DNA reads TGTGCCAGCAGACCCGACGGACAAGAGACCCAGTACTTC.

In regard to this clonotype: This likely comes from a read error, as the CDR3 has no conserved phenylalanine or tryptophan at its end. The chain employs TRBV6-2 or TRBV6-3 and TRBJ2-6; 9 nucleotides match TRBD2. V was pared by 6 bases and J by 2 bases, with 8 bases of the junction left unmatched. The germline V gene encodes CDR1 MNHEY and CDR2 SVGEGT. The CDR3 runs to 17 residues. CDR3: CASRLAGTSTGANVLTL. DNA of the CDR3: TGTGCCAGCAGACTAGCGGGCACCTCAACTGGGGCCAACGTCCTGACTTTA.

The V call is TRBV6-5, the J call TRBJ2-1; tentatively, D is TRBD2 (7 bases). CDR3 size: 14 residues. Germline CDR1 MNHEY, CDR2 SVGAGI. V lost 6 bases, J lost 8 bases, and 17 bases lay in between. Here the CDR3 DNA reads TGTGCCAGCAGAAGGGGGGGGTTCTGGGATGAGCAGTTCTTC. It yields the protein CASRRGGFWDEQFF.

This chain joins TRBV3-1 and TRBJ2-7; 10 nucleotides line up with TRBD2. This CDR3 has 15 residues. V was clipped by 1 base and J by 4 bases; unmatched bases: 4. Germline assignment: CDR1 LGHDT and CDR2 YNNKEL (reference sequence). This chain's CDR3 is CASSQGGLAEYEQYF. CDR3 sequence (DNA): TGTGCCAGCAGCCAAGGAGGACTAGCGGAGTACGAGCAGTACTTC.

The V call is TRBV20-1, the J call TRBJ2-3; perhaps D is TRBD1 or TRBD2 (5 bases each). V was clipped by 6 bases and J by 2 bases, with 18 bases between them. Germline V CDR1 and CDR2: DFQATT, SNEGSKA (reference sequence). This CDR3 spans 15 amino acids. The CDR3 sequence is CSATNRRRDTDTQYF. CDR3 bases: TGCAGTGCAACGAACAGGAGGCGTGACACAGATACGCAGTATTTT.

This clonotype was recorded only once. This chain links TRBV7-2 with TRBJ1-2; 9 nucleotides agree with TRBD1. CDR3 length equals 15 residues. Unmatched junction bases numbered 10, after V lost 5 bases and J lost 6 bases. The germline CDR1 and CDR2 sequences are SGHTA and FQGNSA. Written as DNA, the CDR3 is TGTGCCAGCAGCCCCGTACCGGGACAGGGAGATGGCTACACCTTC. Translated, it gives CASSPVPGQGDGYTF.

The gene calls are TRBV29-1 and TRBJ2-7; tentatively, D is TRBD1 (6 bases). Trimming removed 7 bases from V and 7 bases from J, with 11 bases in between. CDR1 and CDR2 (germline): SQVTM, ANQGSEA. The CDR3 extends over 10 amino acids. The DNA of the CDR3 is TGCAGCGGGGATAGGGGGGAGCAGTACTTC. Encoded protein: CSGDRGEQYF.

The chain has TRBV12-3 or TRBV12-4 and TRBJ1-2, with TRBD1 as a possible D gene (5 bases). V lost 7 bases and J lost 6, with 12 bases in between. The CDR3 is 12 residues long. CDR3 DNA sequence: TGTGCCAGCATCACCGGGACTCATGGCTACACCTTC. Protein sequence: CASITGTHGYTF.

The rearrangement uses TRBV6-6 and TRBJ2-5, with 7 bases that match TRBD2. The CDR3 has 11 amino acids. Per germline, CDR1 MNHNY and CDR2 SVGAGI (reference sequence). V shed 5 bases and J 10 bases; nucleotides not matched to a gene: 4. The CDR3 is CASSGGTIQYF. The CDR3 DNA is TGTGCCAGCAGTGGCGGGACTATCCAGTACTTC.

This clonotype has only a few counts. The chain couples TRBV6-2 or TRBV6-3 to TRBJ2-7, with D perhaps TRBD2 (5 bases). CDR1 and CDR2 (germline): MNHEY, SVGEGT. The CDR3 sequence is 15 residues long. V gave up 5 bases and J gave up 3 bases, with 17 bases separating them. In DNA form, the CDR3 reads TGTGCCAGCAGTAAAAGCGGTACCCATCGCTACGAGCAGTACTTC. Translated, it gives CASSKSGTHRYEQYF.

The chain carries TRBV6-6 and TRBJ2-7, with 10 bases matching TRBD1. The CDR3 spans 15 residues. CDR1 and CDR2 from the germline V gene are MNHNY and SVGAGI (reference sequence). V was clipped by 5 bases and J by 3 bases; unmatched bases: 7. CDR3 DNA: TGTGCCAGCAGTCGTCATAGGGACAGGGGCTACGAGCAGTACTTC. It is translated as CASSRHRDRGYEQYF.

This chain uses TRBV7-9 with TRBJ2-1; 8 nucleotides align to TRBD2. J gave up 0 bases and V 0 bases, and 4 bases lay outside the gene matches. Germline CDR1 and CDR2: SEHNR and FQNEAQ (reference sequence). There are 17 residues in the CDR3. CDR3 nucleotides: TGTGCCAGCAGCTTAGCGCGGACTAGCTACTCCTACAATGAGCAGTTCTTC. It yields the protein CASSLARTSYSYNEQFF.

V gene TRBV2 combines with J gene TRBJ2-5, with D possibly TRBD2 on 5 matching bases. V lost 7 bases to trimming and J lost 3 bases, with 15 bases between them. Germline-derived CDR1 and CDR2 are SNHLY and FYNNEI. CDR3 length: 14 residues. CDR3 in DNA: TGTGCCAGCAAGCGGAGGCTAATCGAAGAGACCCAGTACTTC. This encodes CASKRRLIEETQYF.

This clonotype was seen more than once but under ten times. The chain uses TRBV6-5 and TRBJ1-2, with a weak D call TRBD1 (6 bases). The V end lost 2 bases, the J end lost 0 bases, and 16 bases lay between the germline ends. Looked up from germline, CDR1 is MNHEY and CDR2 is SVGAGI. The CDR3 contains 17 residues. CDR3 bases: TGTGCCAGCAGTTACCACGGTACGGACAGAGCTAACTATGGCTACACCTTC. This sequence encodes CASSYHGTDRANYGYTF.

The J gene is TRBJ1-1, the V gene TRBV2; the match to TRBD1 covers 8 bases. The CDR3 has 11 amino acids. From germline, CDR1 is SNHLY and CDR2 FYNNEI. V shed 6 bases and J 11 bases; nucleotides not matched to a gene: 5. CDR3 sequence (DNA): TGTGCCAGCAGAGACAGGGGTAAGGCTTTCTTT. Protein sequence: CASRDRGKAFF.

V usage is TRBV5-4 and J usage is TRBJ2-4; 13 positions agree with TRBD2. Judging by the DNA end, TRBJ2-7 fits better; the J call may be wrong. The CDR3 extends over 14 amino acids. Germline lookup yields CDR1 SGHNT and CDR2 YYREEE (reference sequence). CDR3 coding DNA: TGTGCCAGCAGCCCCGGGACTAGCGGGGTCGAGCAGTACTTC. Residues: CASSPGTSGVEQYF.

The genes are TRBV29-1 and TRBJ2-2, with D uncertain. Germline V gene sequence: CDR1 SQVTM, CDR2 ANQGSEA. The V gene lost 0 bases and the J gene lost 5 bases, with 7 bases spanning the gap. The CDR3 length is 13 residues. The CDR3 DNA sequence: TGCAGCGTTGAAGACAGGTATACCGGGGAGCTGTTTTTT. Its protein is CSVEDRYTGELFF.

A note on this clonotype: At one boundary the junction diverges from the germline segment, which might be a read error. The rearrangement joins TRBV7-9 to TRBJ2-4; TRBD2 matches at 16 bases. In germline, CDR1 is SEHNR, CDR2 FQNEAQ (reference sequence). The CDR3 is 20 amino acids. CDR3 residues: CASSTTGTSGGAEAKNTQYF. The CDR3 DNA sequence: TGTGCCAGCAGCACCACCGGGACTAGCGGGGGGGCCGAAGCCAAAAACACTCAGTACTTC.